Shown below are 18 T cell receptor beta chains from a single sample sequenced in a study of blood T cell repertoires in COVID-19. The data were produced by immunoSEQ multiplex PCR, yet TCRdb's version contains in-frame clones alone and is incomplete. The sample consists of about 80,000 clones, about four fifths of them appearing once. The material sequenced was peripheral blood. All receptors come from a man older than 75 with active or convalescent COVID-19.

For the CDR3, the DNA is TGTGCCAGCAGTTACTCGACTGACCAGCCCCAGCATTTT. Residues: CASSYSTDQPQHF. The chain uses TRBV6-5 and TRBJ1-5, with no clear D. The V gene lost 0 bases and the J gene lost 7 bases, with 7 bases spanning the gap. This CDR3 is built from 13 residues. Per germline, CDR1 MNHEY and CDR2 SVGAGI.

The V call is TRBV30, the J call TRBJ2-5; the match to TRBD2 covers 10 bases. The CDR3 covers 17 residues. Trimming took 2 bases from V and 1 from J; bases not matched to a gene: 10. From germline, CDR1 is GTSNPN and CDR2 SVGIG (reference sequence). The DNA for the CDR3 is TGTGCCTGGAGTAAGACCCTTAGCGGGGGGTTCCAAGAGACCCAGTACTTC. The encoded protein is CAWSKTLSGGFQETQYF.

The chain joins TRBV5-1 to TRBJ2-2, with 11 bases aligning to TRBD2. This CDR3 is built from 16 residues. Germline V gene lookup returns CDR1 SGHRS and CDR2 YFSETQ. The trim removed 0 bases at V and 3 bases at J, leaving 1 base unmatched. The CDR3 spells CASSLEGLADTGELFF. DNA for the CDR3: TGCGCCAGCAGCTTGGAGGGACTAGCGGACACCGGGGAGCTGTTTTTT.

The rearrangement uses TRBV5-1 and TRBJ1-1; D unresolved. With 2 bases removed from V and 0 bases from J, the gap between germline ends came to 5 bases. This CDR3 spans 13 amino acids. CDR1 is SGHRS and CDR2 is YFSETQ in the germline V gene. CDR3 loop: CASSFSLNTEAFF. In DNA form, the CDR3 reads TGCGCCAGCAGCTTTAGCCTGAACACTGAAGCTTTCTTT.

The V and J genes are TRBV4-1 and TRBJ2-2; D might be TRBD1 (6 bases). CDR3 length equals 18 residues. Trimming cost V 1 base and J 4 bases, with 19 bases left between them. Germline V gene sequence: CDR1 MGHRA, CDR2 YSYEKL. CDR3 sequence (DNA): TGCGCCAGCAGCCAAGTGTATGGGGGCAGAGGGCGCACCGGGGAGCTGTTTTTT. Translating gives CASSQVYGGRGRTGELFF.

This chain uses TRBV7-9 with TRBJ2-1; 7 positions agree with TRBD2. With 1 base clipped from V and 6 bases from J, the junction kept 6 bases outside the gene matches. There are 15 residues in the CDR3. The germline CDR1 and CDR2 sequences are SEHNR and FQNEAQ (reference sequence). CDR3 in DNA: TGTGCCAGCAGCTTAGAAGCGGGATGGAGCAATGAGCAGTTCTTC. Translating gives CASSLEAGWSNEQFF.

The V and J genes are TRBV4-1 and TRBJ1-4; D is unresolved. Germline values: CDR1 MGHRA, CDR2 YSYEKL. The germline V and J ends were trimmed by 3 bases and 4 bases, with 12 bases remaining between them. The CDR3 consists of 15 residues. CDR3 nucleotides: TGCGCCAGCAGCCAGGCGGGCAGACATAATGAAAAACTGTTTTTT. Translated, it gives CASSQAGRHNEKLFF.

This clone was found a few times. J is TRBJ1-1 and V is TRBV6-1; no firm D call. The germline V gene encodes CDR1 MNHNS and CDR2 SASEGT. The CDR3 runs to 11 residues. V lost 3 bases to trimming and J lost 4 bases, with 3 bases between them. The CDR3 DNA reads TGTGCCAGCAGTGACGTCACTGAAGCTTTCTTT. This encodes CASSDVTEAFF.

The rearrangement links TRBV4-3 to TRBJ2-1, with 10 positions matching TRBD1. V trimming: 1 base; J trimming: 10 bases; junction bases outside the gene matches: 19. The CDR3 totals 19 residues. CDR1 is LGHNA and CDR2 is YSLEER in the germline V gene. The DNA for the CDR3 is TGCGCCAGCAGCCAAGGTGGAATAGCGGGACAGGGGCCGGCTAGGGAGCAGTTCTTC. Its protein is CASSQGGIAGQGPAREQFF.

The gene calls are TRBV20-1 and TRBJ1-2; no definite D call. V was cut by 0 bases and J by 4 bases, with 3 bases left in between. The CDR3 extends over 11 amino acids. The V gene's germline CDR1 is DFQATT and CDR2 SNEGSKA (reference sequence). This CDR3 reads CSARDSYGYTF. The CDR3 DNA sequence: TGCAGTGCTAGAGATAGCTATGGCTACACCTTC.

The chain has TRBV25-1 and TRBJ1-2, with TRBD1 matching over 7 bases. This CDR3 comprises 12 residues. Per the germline V gene, CDR1 is MGHDK and CDR2 is SYGVNS. J was trimmed by 2 bases and V by 7 bases; bases with no gene match: 1. CDR3 nucleotide sequence: TGTGCCAGCAACAGGGGCAACTATGGCTACACCTTC. Its translation is CASNRGNYGYTF.

This clone was picked up one time. V usage is TRBV3-1 (or the pseudogene TRBV3-2) and J usage is TRBJ2-1, with D perhaps matching TRBD1 (6 bases). V lost 0 bases and J 4 bases, leaving 13 bases between the germline ends. The CDR3 covers 16 residues. Germline V gene sequence: CDR1 LGHDT, CDR2 YNNKEL (reference sequence). In nucleotides, the CDR3 is TGTGCCAGCAGCCAAGAGTTCAGGGGAAGATACAATGAGCAGTTCTTC. Protein: CASSQEFRGRYNEQFF.

The chain couples TRBV28 to TRBJ2-2, with D tentatively TRBD1 (6 bases). The CDR3 totals 14 residues. V gave up 1 base and J gave up 3 bases, with 6 bases separating them. Germline CDR1 is MDHEN and CDR2 is SYDVKM. For the CDR3, the DNA is TGTGCCAGCAGTTTATCAGGGGACACCGGGGAGCTGTTTTTT. It encodes CASSLSGDTGELFF.

This clone was found a few times. The chain joins TRBV18 to TRBJ1-4, with 7 bases aligning to TRBD1. This CDR3 is 15 amino acids long. Germline V gene sequence: CDR1 KGHSH, CDR2 LQKENI. The ends lost 3 bases at V and 4 bases at J; junction bases unmatched: 5. CDR3 DNA: TGTGCCAGCTCACCCGGGACAGAAATTAATGAAAAACTGTTTTTT. Protein: CASSPGTEINEKLFF.

This chain uses TRBV19 with TRBJ2-1; the match to TRBD1 covers 10 bases. Trimming at V came to 5 bases and at J to 8 bases, leaving 3 bases not matched to a gene. The CDR3 contains 13 residues. Looked up from germline, CDR1 is LNHDA and CDR2 is SQIVND (reference sequence). The CDR3 is CASSRTGGHEQFF. The DNA of the CDR3 is TGTGCCAGTAGTCGGACAGGGGGTCATGAGCAGTTCTTC.

The sample holds one count of this clone. V usage is TRBV27 and J usage is TRBJ1-1, with TRBD1 matching 11 bases. The junction had 7 bases not matched to a gene; V was cut back by 4 bases and J by 0 bases. The CDR3 runs to 17 residues. CDR1 is MNHEY, CDR2 SMNVEV, per germline (reference sequence). The CDR3 protein is CASSSSDRGLVNTEAFF. The CDR3 DNA sequence: TGTGCCAGCAGTTCGTCGGACAGGGGGCTTGTGAACACTGAAGCTTTCTTT.

The genes are TRBV5-1 and TRBJ1-3; D gene ambiguous. Trimming took off 1 base at V and 7 bases at J, with 24 bases between the two ends. Germline lookup yields CDR1 SGHRS and CDR2 YFSETQ. The CDR3 covers 18 residues. CDR3: CASSLQTWPDPLDNTIYF. CDR3 in DNA: TGCGCCAGCAGCTTGCAGACCTGGCCCGACCCTCTAGACAACACCATATATTTT.

The rearrangement links TRBV2 to TRBJ2-5; 8 bases align to TRBD2. This CDR3 contains 15 residues. The J segment lost 5 bases and the V segment lost 7 bases, leaving 12 bases of the junction unmatched. CDR1 is SNHLY and CDR2 is FYNNEI in the germline V gene. The CDR3 protein is CASTNSGAAGETQYF. In DNA, the CDR3 is TGTGCCAGCACAAATAGCGGGGCCGCGGGGGAGACCCAGTACTTC. Supplemented by reference TRBV2 and TRBJ2-5, the full variable domain reads EPEVTQTPSHQVTQMGQEVILRCVPISNHLYFYWYRQILGQKVEFLVSFYNNEISEKSEIFDDQFSVERPDGSNFTLKIRSTKLEDSAMYFCASTNSGAAGETQYFGPGTRLLVL.